Following are 18 T cell receptor beta chains from one sample sequenced in a study of T cells in localized non-small cell lung cancer. Assay: immunoSEQ multiplex PCR; the TCRdb copy retains only in-frame clones and omits some. The sample contains about 60,000 clones, roughly 88% of which appear only once. The source material was peripheral blood, sampled before any cancer treatment. These receptors were taken from a woman aged 35 to 70 with stage I lung adenocarcinoma.

This clone appeared once. The chain is built from TRBV7-6 and TRBJ2-1, with D possibly being TRBD2 (7 bases). V was pared by 2 bases and J by 7 bases, with 21 bases between. The CDR3 runs 17 residues. Germline V lookup: CDR1 SGHVS, CDR2 FNYEAQ. The CDR3 region has the DNA TGTGCCAGCAGCTTAATAGGTCGTCGGGGGGCTGGGAATGAGCAGTTCTTC. Protein product: CASSLIGRRGAGNEQFF. The variable domain in full, completed from reference TRBV7-6 and TRBJ2-1, reads GAGVSQSPRYKVTKRGQDVALRCDPISGHVSLYWYRQALGQGPEFLTYFNYEAQQDKSGLPNDRFSAERPEGSISTLTIQRTEQRDSAMYRCASSLIGRRGAGNEQFFGPGTRLTVL.

The chain is built from TRBV7-2 and TRBJ1-3; 7 bases line up with TRBD1. Germline CDR1 and CDR2: SGHTA and FQGNSA. The V segment lost 5 bases and the J segment 0 bases; nucleotides outside the gene matches: 4. The CDR3 is 15 residues long. CDR3 DNA: TGTGCCAGCAGCCTACAGGGGTTCTCTGGAAACACCATATATTTT. Translating gives CASSLQGFSGNTIYF. Together with reference TRBV7-2 and TRBJ1-3, the CDR3 gives the full variable domain: GAGVSQSPSNKVTEKGKDVELRCDPISGHTALYWYRQSLGQGLEFLIYFQGNSAPDKSGLPSDRFSAERTGGSVSTLTIQRTQQEDSAVYLCASSLQGFSGNTIYFGEGSWLTVV.

The V gene is TRBV5-4, the J gene TRBJ2-5, with TRBD2 matching 11 bases. The length of the CDR3 is 17 residues. CDR1 and CDR2 (germline): SGHNT, YYREEE (reference sequence). Unmatched junction bases numbered 7, after V lost 0 bases and J lost 3 bases. The CDR3 is CASSLARLAGTEETQYF. CDR3 nucleotides: TGTGCCAGCAGCTTGGCCAGACTAGCGGGGACGGAAGAGACCCAGTACTTC.

The chain uses TRBV11-2 and TRBJ1-4; the match to TRBD1 covers 9 bases. Germline V lookup: CDR1 SGHAT, CDR2 FQNNGV. The CDR3 runs 14 residues. V trimming: 5 bases; J trimming: 8 bases; junction bases outside the gene matches: 6. CDR3 DNA sequence: TGTGCCAGCAGCCCCGGGACAGGGAACGAAAAACTGTTTTTT. This translates into CASSPGTGNEKLFF.

This chain uses TRBV11-2 with TRBJ2-3; 8 positions match TRBD2. The CDR3 totals 14 residues. The V gene's germline CDR1 is SGHAT and CDR2 FQNNGV. J was trimmed by 6 bases and V by 5 bases; bases with no gene match: 7. CDR3 sequence: CASSPQRESDTQYF. The CDR3 DNA reads TGTGCCAGCAGCCCCCAGCGGGAGTCTGATACGCAGTATTTT.

This chain uses TRBV5-1 with TRBJ2-7; D may be TRBD2 (7 bases). The CDR3 contains 16 residues. The germline gives CDR1 SGHRS, CDR2 YFSETQ. V lost 7 bases and J 4 bases, leaving 24 bases between the germline ends. CDR3 protein: CASSLPTGGAGYEQYF. The CDR3 DNA is TGCGCCAGCTCCCTTCCCACGGGGGGCGCAGGGTACGAGCAGTACTTC. The variable domain in full, with the rest retrieved from reference TRBV5-1 and TRBJ2-7, is KAGVTQTPRYLIKTRGQQVTLSCSPISGHRSVSWYQQTPGQGLQFLFEYFSETQRNKGNFPGRFSGRQFSNSRSEMNVSTLELGDSALYLCASSLPTGGAGYEQYFGPGTRLTVT.

The genes are TRBV28 and TRBJ2-5; 7 bases fit TRBD2. Losses at the gene ends were 6 bases for V and 2 bases for J; bases not matched to a gene: 6. The CDR3 spans 14 residues. CDR1 is MDHEN and CDR2 is SYDVKM in the germline V gene. The CDR3 bases are TGTGCCAGCAGCCCACTGCGGGAGCAAGAGACCCAGTACTTC. Translating gives CASSPLREQETQYF.

The rearrangement uses TRBV9 and TRBJ1-2, with unresolved D. V dropped 0 bases and J dropped 3 bases, with 6 bases sitting between them. This CDR3 is built from 13 residues. Germline V gives CDR1 SGDLS, CDR2 YYNGEE. The CDR3 sequence: CASSVELDYGYTF. In DNA form, the CDR3 reads TGTGCCAGCAGCGTAGAGCTCGACTATGGCTACACCTTC.

This sequence joins TRBV18 and TRBJ2-5; D is unclear. The CDR3 spans 13 residues. With 1 base removed from V and 5 bases from J, the gap between germline ends came to 8 bases. Germline values: CDR1 KGHSH, CDR2 LQKENI. CDR3 sequence reads: CASSPLALETQYF. The CDR3 DNA reads as TGTGCCAGCTCACCACTAGCCTTGGAGACCCAGTACTTC.

The rearrangement links TRBV4-2 to TRBJ2-1, with unresolved D. Trimming shortened V by 4 bases and J by 8 bases, and 6 bases separated the two germline ends. Germline V lookup: CDR1 LGHNA, CDR2 YNFKEQ. The CDR3 loop spans 11 amino acids. This CDR3 reads CASSRQDEQFF. The CDR3, as DNA: TGTGCCAGCAGCCGGCAGGATGAGCAGTTCTTC.

V is TRBV18 and J is TRBJ1-1; D is possibly TRBD1 (5 bases). The V and J ends lost 5 bases and 0 bases respectively, with 16 bases between them. Per the germline V gene, CDR1 is KGHSH and CDR2 is LQKENI. The CDR3 length is 16 residues. CDR3 in amino acids: CASSTLGRALNTEAFF. The DNA of the CDR3 is TGTGCCAGCTCAACCCTCGGCAGGGCCCTGAACACTGAAGCTTTCTTT.

This clone was recorded only once. This chain links TRBV28 with TRBJ2-5; 11 bases are shared with TRBD2. V was pared by 6 bases and J by 6 bases, with 6 bases of the junction left unmatched. The CDR3 is made up of 14 amino acids. Germline-derived CDR1 and CDR2 are MDHEN and SYDVKM. The chain's CDR3 is CASSFTSGRKTQYF. The CDR3 nucleotides are TGTGCCAGCAGCTTTACTAGCGGGAGAAAGACCCAGTACTTC.

The chain recombines TRBV29-1 with TRBJ2-1, with D perhaps TRBD1 (7 bases). The V and J ends lost 6 bases and 7 bases respectively, with 16 bases between them. The CDR3 sequence is 13 residues long. The germline V gene encodes CDR1 SQVTM and CDR2 ANQGSEA. This CDR3 reads CSVTRGAGNEQFF. Here the CDR3 DNA reads TGCAGCGTCACCAGGGGGGCGGGGAATGAGCAGTTCTTC.

The chain links TRBV25-1 to TRBJ2-7, with D possibly matching TRBD1 (5 bases). From germline, CDR1 is MGHDK and CDR2 SYGVNS. The V and J ends lost 7 bases and 0 bases respectively, with 10 bases between them. The CDR3 is 13 residues long. CDR3 loop: CASMHRRSYEQYF. DNA for the CDR3: TGTGCCAGCATGCACAGGCGCTCCTACGAGCAGTACTTC.

V is TRBV2 and J is TRBJ2-1, with 12 bases identical to TRBD2. J was trimmed by 0 bases and V by 5 bases; bases with no gene match: 2. This CDR3 spans 16 amino acids. Germline V gene sequence: CDR1 SNHLY, CDR2 FYNNEI. The CDR3 DNA reads as TGTGCCAGCAGTCCGACTAGCGGGAGCTCCTACAATGAGCAGTTCTTC. It specifies CASSPTSGSSYNEQFF.

V usage is TRBV6-1 and J usage is TRBJ1-5; 7 bases are shared with TRBD1. The V segment lost 8 bases and the J segment 2 bases; nucleotides outside the gene matches: 3. The germline V gene has CDR1 MNHNS and CDR2 SASEGT. The CDR3 extends over 13 amino acids. The DNA of the CDR3 is TGTGCCAGCGGGCAGGGGGGCAATCAGCCCCAGCATTTT. It codes for CASGQGGNQPQHF.

The sample holds one count of this clone. V and J are TRBV11-2 and TRBJ2-5, with D unresolved. The CDR3 is 12 amino acids. CDR1 and CDR2 (germline): SGHAT, FQNNGV. V was cut by 5 bases and J by 7 bases, with 11 bases left in between. DNA for the CDR3: TGTGCCAGCAGCCGAACTCCAGGGACCCAGTACTTC. Translation gives CASSRTPGTQYF.

The chain links TRBV2 to TRBJ1-3, with D possibly being TRBD1 (5 bases). This CDR3 region has 14 residues. Germline V gives CDR1 SNHLY, CDR2 FYNNEI. V lost 2 bases to trimming and J lost 0 bases, with 5 bases between them. The CDR3 DNA reads TGTGCCAGCAGTGAAACAGGCTCTGGAAACACCATATATTTT. Encoded protein: CASSETGSGNTIYF.